Presented here are 27 T cell receptor beta chains from one specimen sequenced in a study of T cell responses to AZD1222 COVID-19 vaccine. Some clones are missing from TCRdb's copy, which holds only in-frame ones; the method was immunoSEQ multiplex PCR. The data contain around 77,000 clones, 87% of them singletons. The input for sequencing was peripheral blood, taken on day 0 of AZD1222 vaccination. Receptors were obtained from an adult in good health.

The chain joins TRBV18 to TRBJ1-2; TRBD1 matches 8 bases. V lost 6 bases, J lost 6 bases, and 12 bases stayed unmatched. Germline assignment: CDR1 KGHSH and CDR2 LQKENI. The length of the CDR3 is 15 residues. CDR3 loop: CASSPGAGGFHGYTF. Written as DNA, the CDR3 is TGTGCCAGCTCCCCCGGCGCAGGGGGCTTTCATGGCTACACCTTC.

This clone was picked up one time. This chain connects TRBV19 to TRBJ1-1; TRBD1 matches 8 bases. Trimming cost V 4 bases and J 11 bases; bases outside gene matches: 9. Germline values: CDR1 LNHDA, CDR2 SQIVND (reference sequence). The CDR3 is made up of 13 amino acids. The CDR3 nucleotides are TGTGCCAGTAGTACCGACGGACAGGGACCTGCTTTCTTT. It is translated as CASSTDGQGPAFF.

The chain links TRBV7-8 to TRBJ1-2; 8 bases line up with TRBD1. The CDR3 totals 15 residues. Unmatched junction bases numbered 11, after V lost 5 bases and J lost 6 bases. From germline, CDR1 is SGHVS and CDR2 FQNEAQ. The CDR3 DNA follows: TGTGCCAGCAGCCAAAGACTCGACAGGGGTAATGGCTACACCTTC. This translates into CASSQRLDRGNGYTF.

This clone showed up just once. This sequence joins TRBV24-1 and TRBJ1-2; D uncertain. This CDR3 has 12 residues. V was trimmed by 7 bases and J by 0 bases, leaving 5 bases between them. The germline V gene has CDR1 KGHDR and CDR2 SFDVKD. CDR3: CATRSANYGYTF. The CDR3 region has the DNA TGTGCCACCAGGTCTGCTAACTATGGCTACACCTTC.

This chain uses TRBV5-1 with TRBJ1-1; weak D call: TRBD1 (6 bases). Trimming cost V 6 bases and J 1 base, with 10 bases left between them. This CDR3 has 13 amino acids. The germline gives CDR1 SGHRS, CDR2 YFSETQ. The CDR3 reads CASTTDRNTEAFF. CDR3 in DNA: TGCGCCAGCACAACGGACAGGAACACTGAAGCTTTCTTT. The complete variable domain, with remaining parts taken from reference TRBV5-1 and TRBJ1-1, reads KAGVTQTPRYLIKTRGQQVTLSCSPISGHRSVSWYQQTPGQGLQFLFEYFSETQRNKGNFPGRFSGRQFSNSRSEMNVSTLELGDSALYLCASTTDRNTEAFFGQGTRLTVV.

The CDR3 loop reads CASSLVAGGPIAYPDTQYF. For the CDR3, the DNA is TGTGCCAGCAGCTTAGTTGCGGGGGGTCCCATCGCCTACCCAGATACGCAGTATTTT. This chain joins TRBV7-2 and TRBJ2-3; 8 bases line up with TRBD2. The length of the CDR3 is 19 residues. V lost 1 base, J lost 4 bases, and 16 bases stayed unmatched. Looked up from germline, CDR1 is SGHTA and CDR2 is FQGNSA.

The chain is built from TRBV24-1 and TRBJ2-1; D is ambiguous. V was trimmed by 5 bases and J by 6 bases, leaving 13 bases between them. CDR3 length equals 14 residues. CDR1 KGHDR and CDR2 SFDVKD come from the germline V gene. CDR3 region: CATSAVQPPNEQFF. The CDR3, as DNA: TGTGCCACCAGTGCGGTACAGCCCCCCAATGAGCAGTTCTTC.

The V call is TRBV6-1, the J call TRBJ1-5; D uncertain. CDR3 length: 14 amino acids. The germline CDR1 and CDR2 sequences are MNHNS and SASEGT. Trimming shortened V by 3 bases and J by 3 bases, and 9 bases separated the two germline ends. CDR3: CASSEGIDNQPQHF. The CDR3 coding sequence is TGTGCCAGCAGTGAGGGGATCGACAATCAGCCCCAGCATTTT.

V and J are TRBV5-1 and TRBJ1-1; 7 nucleotides align to TRBD1. Trimming removed 3 bases from V and 3 bases from J; junction bases left unmatched: 5. The CDR3 is 14 amino acids. In germline, CDR1 is SGHRS, CDR2 YFSETQ. This chain's CDR3 is CASSSAGGYTEAFF. The CDR3 coding sequence is TGCGCCAGCAGCTCGGCAGGGGGGTACACTGAAGCTTTCTTT. The full variable domain, with the rest looked up from reference TRBV5-1 and TRBJ1-1, is KAGVTQTPRYLIKTRGQQVTLSCSPISGHRSVSWYQQTPGQGLQFLFEYFSETQRNKGNFPGRFSGRQFSNSRSEMNVSTLELGDSALYLCASSSAGGYTEAFFGQGTRLTVV.

This clone was found once. The rearrangement uses TRBV2 and TRBJ1-1; D remains unclear. Deletions cut 8 bases from V and 2 bases from J, with 12 bases between. This CDR3 contains 13 residues. CDR1 and CDR2 from the germline V gene are SNHLY and FYNNEI. The CDR3 sequence is CASRLDLNTEAFF. CDR3 bases: TGTGCCAGCCGGCTGGACTTAAACACTGAAGCTTTCTTT.

The rearrangement joins TRBV7-3 to TRBJ2-7, with no clear D. CDR3 length: 15 residues. Trimming pared 1 base from V and 2 bases from J, leaving 12 bases between. CDR1 and CDR2 (germline): SGHTA, FQGTGA. The CDR3 here is CASSLNAGSAYEQYF. CDR3 coding DNA: TGTGCCAGCAGCTTAAATGCAGGATCAGCCTACGAGCAGTACTTC.

The chain has TRBV3-1 (or the pseudogene TRBV3-2) and TRBJ1-6; no firm D call. This CDR3 spans 15 amino acids. V lost 1 base and J 2 bases, leaving 6 bases between the germline ends. In germline, CDR1 is LGHDT, CDR2 YNNKEL (reference sequence). The CDR3 is CASSQGQAYNSPLHF. In DNA, the CDR3 is TGTGCCAGCAGCCAAGGACAAGCCTATAATTCACCCCTCCACTTT.

The rearrangement joins TRBV6-6 to TRBJ1-2, with TRBD1 as a possible D gene (5 bases). This CDR3 has 10 amino acids. CDR1 is MNHNY and CDR2 is SVGAGI in the germline V gene (reference sequence). V lost 6 bases and J 12 bases, leaving 11 bases between the germline ends. The CDR3 region is CASRGEVNTF. CDR3 in DNA: TGTGCCAGCAGGGGGGAGGTAAACACCTTC.

The rearrangement joins TRBV5-4 to TRBJ2-5, with 8 bases that match TRBD1. This CDR3 has 13 residues. Germline values: CDR1 SGHNT, CDR2 YYREEE (reference sequence). Unmatched junction bases numbered 2, after V lost 4 bases and J lost 3 bases. CDR3 bases: TGTGCCAGCAGCGAGGGACAGGAAGAGACCCAGTACTTC. Translating it yields CASSEGQEETQYF.

CDR3 protein: CASSSTSGGTQYF. The CDR3 nucleotides are TGTGCCAGCAGCTCCACTAGCGGGGGGACGCAGTATTTT. The chain is built from TRBV7-2 and TRBJ2-3, with 12 bases matching TRBD2. With V trimmed by 4 bases and J by 9 bases, 2 bases remained unmatched. This CDR3 contains 13 residues. Germline V gene sequence: CDR1 SGHTA, CDR2 FQGNSA.

This clone was recorded once. The rearrangement joins TRBV21-1 to TRBJ1-2; the D call of TRBD1 is as the table states it, not checked on the DNA. TRBV21-1 constitutes a pseudogene. CDR3 size: 15 residues. The CDR3 is CASSKATGEDYGYTF. The DNA for the CDR3 is TGTGCCAGCAGCAAAGCGACAGGGGAGGACTATGGCTACACCTTC.

This chain uses TRBV5-5 with TRBJ1-6; perhaps TRBD1 as D (6 bases). V gave up 1 base and J gave up 7 bases, with 12 bases separating them. The germline gives CDR1 SGHKS, CDR2 YYEKEE (reference sequence). The CDR3 covers 15 residues. For the CDR3, the DNA is TGTGCCAGCAGCTTGATGGGGGCAGGAAATTCACCCCTCCACTTT. This encodes CASSLMGAGNSPLHF. The full variable domain, its missing parts supplied by reference TRBV5-5 and TRBJ1-6, is DAGVTQSPTHLIKTRGQQVTLRCSPISGHKSVSWYQQVLGQGPQFIFQYYEKEERGRGNFPDRFSARQFPNYSSELNVNALLLGDSALYLCASSLMGAGNSPLHFGNGTRLTVT.

The V call is TRBV5-4, the J call TRBJ1-2; D is uncertain. The CDR3 loop spans 14 amino acids. With 4 bases removed from V and 2 bases from J, the gap between germline ends came to 12 bases. Germline CDR1 and CDR2: SGHNT and YYREEE (reference sequence). CDR3 sequence (DNA): TGTGCCAGCAGCCCCGAACTAGGGAACTATGGCTACACCTTC. This codes for CASSPELGNYGYTF.

This clone has just one count. This chain joins TRBV18 and TRBJ1-6; D ambiguous. Germline values: CDR1 KGHSH, CDR2 LQKENI. Trimming pared 3 bases from V and 7 bases from J, leaving 13 bases between. This CDR3 comprises 15 residues. CDR3 bases: TGTGCCAGCTCACCTACCGACTCCCAAAATTCACCCCTCCACTTT. This gives the protein CASSPTDSQNSPLHF.

The chain is built from TRBV9 and TRBJ2-7; 14 nucleotides agree with TRBD2. J was trimmed by 7 bases and V by 3 bases; bases with no gene match: 9. This CDR3 is 16 amino acids long. Germline CDR1 and CDR2: SGDLS and YYNGEE. CDR3 region: CASSAATSGGAGEQYF. In nucleotides, the CDR3 is TGTGCCAGCAGCGCCGCGACTAGCGGGGGGGCAGGTGAGCAGTACTTC.

The gene calls are TRBV7-3 and TRBJ2-3, with unresolved D. Germline lookup yields CDR1 SGHTA and CDR2 FQGTGA. Trimming stripped 4 bases from V and 5 bases from J, with 7 bases between. CDR3 length: 12 residues. The chain's CDR3 is CASSSSQDTQYF. The DNA for the CDR3 is TGTGCCAGCAGCTCCTCGCAAGATACGCAGTATTTT. Drawing the rest from reference TRBV7-3 and TRBJ2-3, the complete variable domain is GAGVSQTPSNKVTEKGKYVELRCDPISGHTALYWYRQSLGQGPEFLIYFQGTGAADDSGLPNDRFFAVRPEGSVSTLKIQRTERGDSAVYLCASSSSQDTQYFGPGTRLTVL.

The rearrangement uses TRBV27 and TRBJ2-7, with D possibly TRBD2 on 5 matching bases. The CDR3 is 15 residues long. Germline CDR1 reads MNHEY; CDR2 reads SMNVEV (reference sequence). The V gene lost 8 bases and the J gene lost 2 bases, with 19 bases spanning the gap. The CDR3 sequence is CASLRRPLGAYEQYF. In DNA, the CDR3 is TGTGCCAGCTTACGTCGGCCCCTCGGGGCCTACGAGCAGTACTTC.

The rearrangement links TRBV5-4 to TRBJ2-5; tentative D call: TRBD2 (6 bases). V shed 3 bases and J shed 0 bases, with 18 bases lying between them. Germline CDR1 SGHNT, CDR2 YYREEE (reference sequence). This CDR3 region has 17 residues. The CDR3 DNA is TGTGCCAGCAGCTCCCTGGGTTTTGGCGGGGACCAAGAGACCCAGTACTTC. Residues: CASSSLGFGGDQETQYF.

The rearrangement links TRBV18 to TRBJ1-6; D may be TRBD1 (5 bases). The V end was cut by 3 bases, the J end by 0 bases, with 12 bases between. This CDR3 comprises 17 residues. Germline CDR1 KGHSH, CDR2 LQKENI. CDR3: CASSPTTVSSYNSPLHF. The CDR3 bases are TGTGCCAGCTCACCGACGACAGTGAGCTCCTATAATTCACCCCTCCACTTT. Based on the CDR3 plus reference TRBV18 and TRBJ1-6, the full variable domain is NAGVMQNPRHLVRRRGQEARLRCSPMKGHSHVYWYRQLPEEGLKFMVYLQKENIIDESGMPKERFSAEFPKEGPSILRIQQVVRGDSAAYFCASSPTTVSSYNSPLHFGNGTRLTVT.

This clone was counted between two and nine times. The rearrangement joins TRBV7-2 to TRBJ1-1, with D hard to call. The CDR3 spans 15 residues. Trimming shortened V by 1 base and J by 0 bases, and 9 bases separated the two germline ends. Germline V gene data show CDR1 as SGHTA and CDR2 as FQGNSA. CDR3 DNA: TGTGCCAGCAGCTTAGGGCCCCAGGTGAACACTGAAGCTTTCTTT. It specifies CASSLGPQVNTEAFF.

This clone was found once. CDR3 protein: CASSEALRGQAGFRTEAFF. In DNA, the CDR3 is TGTGCCAGCAGTGAAGCGCTTCGAGGACAGGCAGGGTTTCGGACTGAAGCTTTCTTT. V and J are TRBV6-1 and TRBJ1-1, with 7 positions matching TRBD1. This CDR3 region has 19 residues. Per the germline V gene, CDR1 is MNHNS and CDR2 is SASEGT. The V gene end was trimmed by 0 bases and the J gene end by 5 bases; junction bases not matched to a gene: 18.

The chain is built from TRBV11-2 and TRBJ2-2; TRBD1 aligns across 7 bases. Germline V gives CDR1 SGHAT, CDR2 FQNNGV. With V trimmed by 6 bases and J by 2 bases, 12 bases remained unmatched. This CDR3 region has 17 residues. The DNA of the CDR3 is TGTGCCAGCAGTCTAAGGGGTGGGACAGTCAACACCGGGGAGCTGTTTTTT. Residues: CASSLRGGTVNTGELFF.